This T cell receptor (beta chain) was profiled in a study of a mutant IDH1 vaccine in newly diagnosed glioma (dated by TCRdb to the early 2020s). About the study as a whole: Vaccination started 4-6 weeks after radiotherapy alone, or was given together with temozolomide cycles in the groups whose treatment included chemotherapy. Of the approximately 34 patients who were treated, about 62% were male and about 40% were female, and the mean age was roughly 40 years. Before enrollment, patients had received standard therapy of radiotherapy alone, temozolomide alone, or radiochemotherapy with temozolomide; most received the combination. The week-35 safety follow-up took place at visit V12, and the week-47 end of study took place at visit V13. Peripheral blood was drawn at six visits: V03 (baseline), V05, V07, V10, V12 and V13. For exploratory analyses, longitudinal TCRB deep sequencing was carried out in roughly 25 treated patients wherever samples were available. Overall study results and their limits: Vaccine-induced immune responses across multiple MHC alleles were detected in about 93% of patients. Pseudoprogression seemed to be unrelated to changes in the top peripheral T cell clonotypes found by TCRB sequencing. The authors noted that analyses of patient blood samples could not be reproduced because of sample limitations. Availability determined which PBMC samples were chosen for TCRB deep sequencing.

This specimen's time point label, per the study, means: week 47, end of study. Each vaccine dose was 300 ug of a 20-mer mutant IDH1 peptide in Montanide, given subcutaneously with topical imiquimod. Across visits V03 through V10, patients got a total of eight vaccinations, given in weeks 1, 3, 5, 7, 11, 15, 19 and 23. The donors had newly diagnosed IDH1-mutant astrocytomas of WHO grade 3 or 4 that showed loss of nuclear ATRX. The samples were drawn from NOA16, a multicentre, single-arm, open-label phase I trial in Germany that tested a mutant IDH1 peptide vaccine in humans for the first time. The DNeasy Blood and Tissue Kit was used to extract genomic DNA from EDTA blood for TCRB sequencing. This clone showed up just a few times. Its antigen has not been determined. Base qualities are not provided; no much larger clone lies one nucleotide away. CDR1 and CDR2 were assigned from the germline V gene as MDHEN and SYDVKM. From V the trimming removes 5 bases and from J it removes 4 bases, while the gene matches leave 11 bases of the junction unaccounted for. Inclusive of the bounding cysteine and phenylalanine, the CDR3 is 16 residues long. Solely the CDR3 DNA is kept, with 48 bases framed from the first base.

Preparation of the library involved the immunoSEQ multiplex PCR assay. Following the manufacturer's protocol, the hsTCRB Kit was used to amplify rearranged TCR beta chain sequences. Sequencing of TCRB libraries was carried out on an Illumina MiSeq. The original methods were these. The kit vendor's proprietary platform handled demultiplexing, trimming and gene mapping. Drawn from immuneACCESS, this table holds only the in-frame rearrangements with V and J called that TCRdb kept. Clones are partly lost; checked studies trace under half to an unresolved V gene and leave the rest unexplained. Clone size and the V and J calls come from that table; the DNA yielded D and trimming. The sample contains around 94,000 clones, about 90% of them found a single time. Over 0.6% of the sample is in the top ten clones.

This sequence uses TRBV28 and TRBJ2-3; 8 junctional bases match TRBD1. Sequenced here: PBMCs, sampled from a glioma patient whose treatment included an IDH1 peptide vaccine. This receptor was obtained from a woman in her 50s with glioma. The DNA reads as follows: TGTGCCAGCAGTCCTCCCCCAGGGGGCAGGTCAGATACGCAGTATTTT. Protein translation: CASSPPPGGRSDTQYF. The full variable domain, completed from the reference TRBV28 and TRBJ2-3 proteins outside the CDR3, reads DVKVTQSSRYLVKRTGEKVFLECVQDMDHENMFWYRQDPGLGLRLIYFSYDVKMKEKGDIPEGYSVSREKKERFSLILESASTNQTSMYLCASSPPPGGRSDTQYFGPGTRLTVL.